This TCR beta chain stems from a study of blood T cell repertoires in COVID-19 (dated by TCRdb to the early 2020s). Background on the whole study: Samples from collaborators originated in the United States, Italy and Spain and spanned both the acute and convalescent phases of COVID-19. Samples came from the ongoing ImmuneRACE study (first 160 participants) plus 1,254 subjects from 6 global collaborators. The prospective study material was composed of cDNA or gDNA derived from T cells, B-cell-depleted T cells, or PBMCs. HLA class I and class II types, where available, came from metadata supplied by the sample provider rather than from assay-based typing. Subjects who had been exposed to COVID-19, were actively infected with it, or had recovered from it provided the deeply sampled blood TCRbeta repertoires that made up the dataset. Nearly every sample came with metadata listing a de-identified subject ID, COVID-19 status, age in years and sex. The repertoires were made available in a free public database intended to serve as a resource for research on the immune response to SARS-CoV-2.

Each collaborating institution followed its own protocols to collect whole blood in K2EDTA tubes. For TCRbeta analysis, collaborators shipped samples as frozen whole blood, isolated PBMCs, or DNA extracted from either of those sample types. TCRbeta CDR3 regions were amplified from genomic DNA by means of the immunoSEQ Assay, a bias-controlled multiplex PCR. The authors' analysis ran thus. Nucleated cell counts per sample were estimated from amplification of reference gene primers within the assay. To quantify the absolute abundance of each unique TCRbeta CDR3 rearrangement, sequence reads were collapsed and filtered. For each sample, productive Simpson clonality was calculated by taking the square root of Simpson's diversity index across productive rearrangements. Entries here come from immuneACCESS through TCRdb and include only in-frame sequences with V and J called. Some clones fail to appear in such tables; in the studies checked, an unresolved V gene covers under half of the shortfall, and the cause of the remainder is unknown. V, J and clone size reflect that table, while D and trimming were determined from the DNA. The sample table contains 30,000 or so clones; only one count was recorded for approximately 85% of them. The ten largest account for about 9.7% of the sample.

Study-wide findings and limitations: How much clinical and demographic metadata was included differed by source and by participant, and the metadata was provided uncurated.

Details on this clone: Its antigen is not yet known. Base quality data are lacking; no much larger clone is found one base away.

In the germline V gene, CDR1 corresponds to SGHTA and CDR2 to FQGTGA. V is clipped by 3 bases and J by 4 bases, and the sequence between their germline boundaries is 10 bases long. CDR3 length: 15 amino acids, cysteine to phenylalanine. Only the CDR3 portion is preserved as DNA: 45 bases, with reading frame beginning at the first base. This clonotype was obtained from a man older than 75 with active COVID-19. The sample consisted of peripheral blood. This sequence uses TRBV7-3 and TRBJ2-6, with the identity of the D gene unclear. The CDR3 protein is CASSLETSGANVLTF. The bases are TGTGCCAGCAGCTTGGAGACCTCCGGGGCCAACGTCCTGACTTTC.